The 23 T cell receptor beta chains in this list originate from one sample, sequenced in a study of cytomegalovirus exposure and HLA in healthy donors. PCR was performed using 60 Vbeta and 13 Jbeta primers. TCRdb's copy holds only in-frame clones and misses some; the assay was immunoSEQ multiplex PCR. The repertoire holds over 150,000 clones, 75% to 90% seen once, with under 6% in the top ten. What was sequenced was PBMCs. The receptors shown here come from a man aged 25 to 40 in good health and CMV-seronegative.

V gene TRBV2 combines with J gene TRBJ1-2; TRBD1 aligns across 7 bases. The CDR3 covers 13 residues. Germline loops: CDR1 SNHLY, CDR2 FYNNEI. The V gene end was trimmed by 7 bases and the J gene end by 2 bases; junction bases not matched to a gene: 4. DNA of the CDR3: TGTGCCAGCATACAGGGGATAAACTATGGCTACACCTTC. It specifies CASIQGINYGYTF. Looking up the rest from reference TRBV2 and TRBJ1-2 gives the full variable domain: EPEVTQTPSHQVTQMGQEVILRCVPISNHLYFYWYRQILGQKVEFLVSFYNNEISEKSEIFDDQFSVERPDGSNFTLKIRSTKLEDSAMYFCASIQGINYGYTFGSGTRLTVV.

The chain uses TRBV9 and TRBJ2-2, with D possibly matching TRBD1 (5 bases). The CDR3 runs 15 residues. Per the germline V gene, CDR1 is SGDLS and CDR2 is YYNGEE. Trimming stripped 0 bases from V and 5 bases from J, with 11 bases between. CDR3 amino acids: CASSVVTGWTGELFF. The CDR3 DNA follows: TGTGCCAGCAGCGTAGTTACAGGTTGGACCGGGGAGCTGTTTTTT.

The J gene is TRBJ2-7, the V gene TRBV29-1; D gene unclear. There are 13 residues in the CDR3. Germline V gene data show CDR1 as SQVTM and CDR2 as ANQGSEA. Trimming took 6 bases from V and 0 from J, leaving 12 bases between them. CDR3 nucleotides: TGCAGCGTCACAAGAAGGAGCTCCTACGAGCAGTACTTC. Its translation is CSVTRRSSYEQYF.

Worth noting for this clone: This sample includes further DNA sequences coding for the same CDR3. The V and J genes are TRBV5-4 and TRBJ1-1; TRBD1 agrees at 10 bases. Per the germline V gene, CDR1 is SGHNT and CDR2 is YYREEE (reference sequence). V dropped 4 bases and J dropped 5; count of bases not matched to a gene: 5. The CDR3 loop spans 14 amino acids. The CDR3 is CASSPRTGGTEAFF. The DNA of the CDR3 is TGTGCCAGCAGCCCCCGGACAGGGGGGACTGAAGCTTTCTTT.

This clone was observed once. The chain carries TRBV28 and TRBJ2-5; possibly TRBD2 for D (5 bases). From germline, CDR1 is MDHEN and CDR2 SYDVKM. There are 15 residues in the CDR3. The V and J ends lost 5 bases and 2 bases respectively, with 15 bases between them. CDR3 sequence reads: CASSPPDREQETQYF. The CDR3 region has the DNA TGTGCCAGCAGTCCCCCCGATAGGGAGCAAGAGACCCAGTACTTC. Full variable domain (rest looked up from reference TRBV28 and TRBJ2-5): DVKVTQSSRYLVKRTGEKVFLECVQDMDHENMFWYRQDPGLGLRLIYFSYDVKMKEKGDIPEGYSVSREKKERFSLILESASTNQTSMYLCASSPPDREQETQYFGPGTRLLVL.

V usage is TRBV27 and J usage is TRBJ2-1, with 7 bases fitting TRBD2. This CDR3 spans 17 amino acids. Unmatched junction bases numbered 10, after V lost 4 bases and J lost 1 base. Germline CDR1 and CDR2: MNHEY and SMNVEV (reference sequence). The CDR3 nucleotides read TGTGCCAGCAGTTCGAGAGCGGGACCCACGTCCTACAATGAGCAGTTCTTC. It encodes CASSSRAGPTSYNEQFF.

CDR3 bases: TGTGCCAGCAGTTTATTCGTCAGGGGAAATTACAATTCACCCCTCCACTTT. Translating it yields CASSLFVRGNYNSPLHF. V and J are TRBV27 and TRBJ1-6; the D gene is possibly TRBD1 (6 bases). Germline CDR1 reads MNHEY; CDR2 reads SMNVEV (reference sequence). The CDR3 extends over 17 amino acids. Trimming removed 1 base at V and 7 bases at J, with 17 bases between.

The rearrangement uses TRBV9 and TRBJ1-3; D perhaps matches TRBD1 (5 bases). The CDR3 extends over 16 amino acids. Per the germline V gene, CDR1 is SGDLS and CDR2 is YYNGEE. Trimming took 4 bases from V and 0 from J, leaving 14 bases between them. CDR3 in amino acids: CASSTQAGRSGNTIYF. The CDR3 DNA follows: TGTGCCAGCAGCACTCAAGCAGGGCGCTCTGGAAACACCATATATTTT.

The chain carries TRBV28 and TRBJ2-1; D remains ambiguous. The CDR3 runs to 13 residues. With 3 bases removed from V and 4 bases from J, the gap between germline ends came to 7 bases. The germline V gene encodes CDR1 MDHEN and CDR2 SYDVKM. The CDR3 DNA reads TGTGCCAGCAGTTTCCTCAGGTACAATGAGCAGTTCTTC. Its protein product is CASSFLRYNEQFF.

This chain joins TRBV7-2 and TRBJ2-3, with 9 nucleotides matching TRBD2. CDR1 SGHTA and CDR2 FQGNSA come from the germline V gene. Losses at the gene ends were 5 bases for V and 0 bases for J; bases not matched to a gene: 3. The CDR3 sequence is 15 residues long. DNA for the CDR3: TGTGCCAGCAGCATCACTAGCGGGAGCACAGATACGCAGTATTTT. Amino acids: CASSITSGSTDTQYF.

This sequence joins TRBV27 and TRBJ2-7; the match to TRBD1 covers 11 bases. J gave up 7 bases and V 10 bases, and 6 bases lay outside the gene matches. The CDR3 length is 12 residues. CDR1 is MNHEY, CDR2 SMNVEV, per germline (reference sequence). The CDR3 coding sequence is TGTGCCACCGGACAGGGGGCGCTTGAGCAGTACTTC. This codes for CATGQGALEQYF.

The chain recombines TRBV21-1 with TRBJ2-1; the DNA was not used to check the table's D call, TRBD2. TRBV21-1 is an annotated pseudogene. CDR3 length: 16 residues. Here the CDR3 DNA reads TGTGCCAGCCCGAACCCTAGCGGGAAGACCTACAATGAGCAGTTCTTC. Translating it yields CASPNPSGKTYNEQFF.

The V call is TRBV28, the J call TRBJ2-5; 7 positions match TRBD1. CDR3 length equals 15 residues. V shed 6 bases, J shed 1 base, and the junction held 8 bases outside the gene matches. Germline lookup yields CDR1 MDHEN and CDR2 SYDVKM. CDR3 sequence reads: CASRGQTFSQETQYF. The CDR3 bases are TGTGCCAGCAGGGGACAGACCTTCTCCCAAGAGACCCAGTACTTC.

The chain carries TRBV13 and TRBJ2-7, with a tentative D call TRBD1 (6 bases). The length of the CDR3 is 14 residues. V was trimmed by 0 bases and J by 5 bases, leaving 11 bases between them. The germline V gene has CDR1 PRHDT and CDR2 FYEKMQ (reference sequence). DNA of the CDR3: TGTGCCAGCAGCTTAGGCCTCAGGGGAAACGAGCAGTACTTC. It specifies CASSLGLRGNEQYF. Looking up the rest from reference TRBV13 and TRBJ2-7 gives the full variable domain: AAGVIQSPRHLIKEKRETATLKCYPIPRHDTVYWYQQGPGQDPQFLISFYEKMQSDKGSIPDRFSAQQFSDYHSELNMSSLELGDSALYFCASSLGLRGNEQYFGPGTRLTVT.

The rearrangement uses TRBV10-3 and TRBJ2-5, with 7 bases fitting TRBD2. The germline V gene encodes CDR1 ENHRY and CDR2 SYGVKD. The V segment lost 0 bases and the J segment 1 base; nucleotides outside the gene matches: 11. This CDR3 is 18 amino acids long. The CDR3 DNA reads TGTGCCATCAGTGAGTCGACCCTTGCGGGAGACCCCCAAGAGACCCAGTACTTC. It codes for CAISESTLAGDPQETQYF.

The rearrangement joins TRBV10-3 to TRBJ1-4; no reliable D call. Trimming left V 8 bases short and J 2 bases short, with 18 bases between. CDR3 size: 16 residues. Looked up from germline, CDR1 is ENHRY and CDR2 is SYGVKD. CDR3 nucleotide sequence: TGTGCCATCCGAAACCTCCTAGGGAGTACTAATGAAAAACTGTTTTTT. This codes for CAIRNLLGSTNEKLFF.

The chain carries TRBV7-9 and TRBJ2-5; 12 bases line up with TRBD2. Germline V gene sequence: CDR1 SEHNR, CDR2 FQNEAQ (reference sequence). The CDR3 covers 16 residues. V was clipped by 5 bases and J by 5 bases; unmatched bases: 9. CDR3 loop: CASSLTSGGSRETQYF. CDR3 in DNA: TGTGCCAGCAGCCTTACTAGCGGGGGGAGTAGGGAGACCCAGTACTTC.

The chain has TRBV30 and TRBJ1-5; no firm D call. Germline CDR1 reads GTSNPN; CDR2 reads SVGIG (reference sequence). The CDR3 totals 13 residues. Trimming removed 7 bases from V and 7 bases from J, with 17 bases in between. The CDR3 reads CAYEQNPGQPQHF. The CDR3 DNA sequence: TGTGCCTACGAACAGAACCCTGGACAGCCCCAGCATTTT.

This chain connects TRBV6-5 to TRBJ1-1, with D possibly being TRBD1 (5 bases). Germline V gene sequence: CDR1 MNHEY, CDR2 SVGAGI. The CDR3 has 14 residues. In nucleotides, the CDR3 is TGTTCGAAAAAGGAGGGCATCCAGGGAAGTGAAGCTTTCTTT. This encodes CSKKEGIQGSEAFF.

The rearrangement uses TRBV29-1 and TRBJ1-2; D gene ambiguous. The CDR3 has 13 amino acids. Germline lookup yields CDR1 SQVTM and CDR2 ANQGSEA. Trimming shortened V by 1 base and J by 5 bases, and 11 bases separated the two germline ends. CDR3: CSVEGGERYGYTF. The CDR3 region has the DNA TGCAGCGTTGAAGGCGGAGAACGGTATGGCTACACCTTC.

Only a few counts were recorded for this clone. The V and J genes are TRBV5-1 and TRBJ2-3; possibly TRBD2 for D (5 bases). CDR1 SGHRS and CDR2 YFSETQ come from the germline V gene. The V and J ends lost 0 bases and 0 bases respectively, with 14 bases between them. CDR3 length: 17 residues. The CDR3 protein is CASSLGLSSTSTDTQYF. CDR3 sequence (DNA): TGCGCCAGCAGCTTGGGACTATCAAGCACTAGCACAGATACGCAGTATTTT.

V is TRBV10-3 and J is TRBJ2-1; no definite D call. The CDR3 is 13 amino acids. V shed 3 bases and J shed 6 bases, with 9 bases lying between them. Germline assignment: CDR1 ENHRY and CDR2 SYGVKD. This chain's CDR3 is CAISDLLSNEQFF. For the CDR3, the DNA is TGTGCCATCAGTGACCTCCTTTCCAATGAGCAGTTCTTC.

The chain has TRBV9 and TRBJ1-1; 7 nucleotides align to TRBD1. With V trimmed by 2 bases and J by 2 bases, 9 bases remained unmatched. The CDR3 is made up of 16 amino acids. The germline V gene has CDR1 SGDLS and CDR2 YYNGEE. CDR3 region: CASSVIDRASNTEAFF. CDR3 coding DNA: TGTGCCAGCAGCGTTATAGACAGGGCGAGTAACACTGAAGCTTTCTTT.